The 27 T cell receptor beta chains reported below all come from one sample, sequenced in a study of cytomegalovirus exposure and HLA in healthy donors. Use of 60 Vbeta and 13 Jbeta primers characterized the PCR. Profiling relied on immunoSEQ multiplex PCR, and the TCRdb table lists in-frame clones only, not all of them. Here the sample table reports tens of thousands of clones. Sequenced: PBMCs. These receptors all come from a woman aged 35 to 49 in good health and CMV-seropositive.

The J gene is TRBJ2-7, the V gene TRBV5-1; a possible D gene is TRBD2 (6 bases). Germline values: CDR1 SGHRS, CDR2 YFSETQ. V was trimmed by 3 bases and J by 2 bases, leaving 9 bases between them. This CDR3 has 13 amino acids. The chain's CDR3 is CASSSGSAYEQYF. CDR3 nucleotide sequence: TGCGCCAGCAGCTCCGGGAGCGCCTACGAGCAGTACTTC.

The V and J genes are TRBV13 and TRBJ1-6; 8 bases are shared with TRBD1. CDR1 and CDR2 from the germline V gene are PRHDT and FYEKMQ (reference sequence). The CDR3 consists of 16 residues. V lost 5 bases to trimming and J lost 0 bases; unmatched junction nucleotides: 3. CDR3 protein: CASSPGQGSYNSPLHF. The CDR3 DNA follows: TGTGCCAGCAGCCCTGGACAGGGCTCCTATAATTCACCCCTCCACTTT.

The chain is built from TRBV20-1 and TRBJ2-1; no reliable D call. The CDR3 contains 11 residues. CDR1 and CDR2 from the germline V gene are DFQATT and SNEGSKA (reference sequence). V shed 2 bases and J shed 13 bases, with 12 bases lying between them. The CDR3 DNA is TGCAGTGCTAGAACAGCCTCTCGACAGTTCTTC. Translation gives CSARTASRQFF.

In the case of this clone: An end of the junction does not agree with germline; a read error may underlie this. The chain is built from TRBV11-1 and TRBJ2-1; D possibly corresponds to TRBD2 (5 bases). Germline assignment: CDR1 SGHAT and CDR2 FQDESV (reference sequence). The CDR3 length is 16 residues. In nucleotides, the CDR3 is TGTGCCAGCAGCTTAGATTTAGGGAGCTCCGACAATGAGCAGTTCTTC. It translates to CASSLDLGSSDNEQFF.

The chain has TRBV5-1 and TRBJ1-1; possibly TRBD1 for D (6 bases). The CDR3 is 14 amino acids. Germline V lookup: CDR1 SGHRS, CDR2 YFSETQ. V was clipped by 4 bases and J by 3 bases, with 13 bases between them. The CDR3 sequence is CASSQGGGDTEAFF. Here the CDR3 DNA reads TGCGCCAGCAGCCAGGGAGGGGGGGACACTGAAGCTTTCTTT.

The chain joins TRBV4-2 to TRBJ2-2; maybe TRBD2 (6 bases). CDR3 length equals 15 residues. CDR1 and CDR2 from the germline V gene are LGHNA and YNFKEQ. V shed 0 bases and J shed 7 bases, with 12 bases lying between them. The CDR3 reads CASSQDVVGSGELFF. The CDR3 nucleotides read TGTGCCAGCAGCCAAGATGTGGTCGGGAGCGGGGAGCTGTTTTTT.

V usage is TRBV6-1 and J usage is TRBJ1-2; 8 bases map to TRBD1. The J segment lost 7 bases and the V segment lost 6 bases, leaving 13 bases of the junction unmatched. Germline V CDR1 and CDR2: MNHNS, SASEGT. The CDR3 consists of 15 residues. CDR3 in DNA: TGTGCCAGCAGGCACCAGAGGACAGGGAATCGTGGCTACACCTTC. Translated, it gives CASRHQRTGNRGYTF.

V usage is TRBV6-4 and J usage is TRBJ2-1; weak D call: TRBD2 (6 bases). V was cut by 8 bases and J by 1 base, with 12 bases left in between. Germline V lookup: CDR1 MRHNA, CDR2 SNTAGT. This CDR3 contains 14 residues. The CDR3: CASSGESSYNEQFF. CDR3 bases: TGTGCCAGCTCGGGAGAGAGTTCCTACAATGAGCAGTTCTTC.

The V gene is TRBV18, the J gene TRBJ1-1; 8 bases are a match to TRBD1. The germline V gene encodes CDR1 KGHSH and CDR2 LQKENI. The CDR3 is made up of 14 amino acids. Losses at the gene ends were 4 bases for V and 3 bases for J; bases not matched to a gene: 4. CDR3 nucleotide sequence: TGTGCCAGCTCACTCGACAGGGGTTACACTGAAGCTTTCTTT. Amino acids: CASSLDRGYTEAFF.

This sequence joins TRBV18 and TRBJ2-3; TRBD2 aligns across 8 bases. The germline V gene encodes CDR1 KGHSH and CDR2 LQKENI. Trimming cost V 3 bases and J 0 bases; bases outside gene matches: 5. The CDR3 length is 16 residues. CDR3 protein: CASSPRLATSTDTQYF. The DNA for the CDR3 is TGTGCCAGCTCACCCAGACTAGCGACTAGCACAGATACGCAGTATTTT.

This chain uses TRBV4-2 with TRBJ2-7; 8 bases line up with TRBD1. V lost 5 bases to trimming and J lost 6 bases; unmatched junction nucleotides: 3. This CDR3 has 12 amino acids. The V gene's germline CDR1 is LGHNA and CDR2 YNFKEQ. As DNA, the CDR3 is TGTGCCAGCAGCGTACAGGGGGGCGAGCAGTACTTC. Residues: CASSVQGGEQYF.

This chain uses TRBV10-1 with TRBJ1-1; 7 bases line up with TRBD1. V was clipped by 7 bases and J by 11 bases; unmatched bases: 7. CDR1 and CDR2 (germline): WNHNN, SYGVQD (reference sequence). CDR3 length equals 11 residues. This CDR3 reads CASISQGCAFF. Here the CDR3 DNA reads TGCGCCAGCATTTCACAGGGGTGTGCTTTCTTT.

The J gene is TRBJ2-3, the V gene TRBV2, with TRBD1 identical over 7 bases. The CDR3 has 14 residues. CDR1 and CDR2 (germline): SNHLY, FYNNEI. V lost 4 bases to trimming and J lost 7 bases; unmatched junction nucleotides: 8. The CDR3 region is CASSGPFRGHTQYF. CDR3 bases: TGTGCCAGCAGTGGGCCCTTTAGGGGGCATACGCAGTATTTT.

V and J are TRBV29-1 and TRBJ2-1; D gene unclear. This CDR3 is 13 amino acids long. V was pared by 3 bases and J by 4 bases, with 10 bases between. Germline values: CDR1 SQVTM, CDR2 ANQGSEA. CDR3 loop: CSVDLTDYNEQFF. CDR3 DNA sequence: TGCAGCGTTGATTTAACAGATTACAATGAGCAGTTCTTC.

The CDR3 DNA reads as TGTGCCAGCAGCTTGAGGGGGAATTCCTACGAGCAGTACTTC. This gives the protein CASSLRGNSYEQYF. J is TRBJ2-7 and V is TRBV5-6, with D maybe TRBD1 (6 bases). The V gene lost 1 base and the J gene lost 1 base, with 9 bases spanning the gap. The CDR3 sequence is 14 residues long. The germline V gene has CDR1 SGHDT and CDR2 YYEEEE.

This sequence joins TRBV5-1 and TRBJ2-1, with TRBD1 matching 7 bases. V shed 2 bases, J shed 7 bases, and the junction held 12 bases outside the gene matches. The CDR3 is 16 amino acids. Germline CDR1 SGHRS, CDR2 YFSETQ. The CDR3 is CASSFRGQGVGNEQFF. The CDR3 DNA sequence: TGCGCCAGCAGCTTTAGGGGCCAGGGGGTAGGAAATGAGCAGTTCTTC.

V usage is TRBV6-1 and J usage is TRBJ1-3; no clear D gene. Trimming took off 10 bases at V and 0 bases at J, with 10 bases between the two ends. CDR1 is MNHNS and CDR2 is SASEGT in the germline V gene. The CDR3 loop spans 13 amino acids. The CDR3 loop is CATTGDSGNTIYF. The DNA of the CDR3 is TGTGCCACAACCGGGGACTCTGGAAACACCATATATTTT.

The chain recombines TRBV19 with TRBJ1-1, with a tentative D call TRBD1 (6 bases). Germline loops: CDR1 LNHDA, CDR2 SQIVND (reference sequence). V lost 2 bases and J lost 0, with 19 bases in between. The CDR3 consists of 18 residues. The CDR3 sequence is CASSISGGPSPMNTEAFF. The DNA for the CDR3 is TGTGCCAGTAGTATATCGGGGGGGCCCTCTCCCATGAACACTGAAGCTTTCTTT.

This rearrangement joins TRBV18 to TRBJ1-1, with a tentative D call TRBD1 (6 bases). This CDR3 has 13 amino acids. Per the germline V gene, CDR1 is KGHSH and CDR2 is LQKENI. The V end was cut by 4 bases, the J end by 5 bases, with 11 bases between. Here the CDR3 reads CASSQGGDTEAFF. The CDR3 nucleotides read TGTGCCAGCTCACAGGGGGGGGATACTGAAGCTTTCTTT.

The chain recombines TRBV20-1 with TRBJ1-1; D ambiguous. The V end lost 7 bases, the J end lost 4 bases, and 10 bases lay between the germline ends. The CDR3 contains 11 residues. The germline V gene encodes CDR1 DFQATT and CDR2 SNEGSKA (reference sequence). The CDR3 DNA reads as TGCAGTGTCCCGCTCGGCACTGAAGCTTTCTTT. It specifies CSVPLGTEAFF.

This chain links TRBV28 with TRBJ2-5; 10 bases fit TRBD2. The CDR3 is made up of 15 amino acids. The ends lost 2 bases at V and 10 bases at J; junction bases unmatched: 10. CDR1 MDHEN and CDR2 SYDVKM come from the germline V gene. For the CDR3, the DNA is TGTGCCAGCAGTTTAAGGCTAGCGGGAGTATTGGGCCAGTACTTC. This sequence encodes CASSLRLAGVLGQYF.

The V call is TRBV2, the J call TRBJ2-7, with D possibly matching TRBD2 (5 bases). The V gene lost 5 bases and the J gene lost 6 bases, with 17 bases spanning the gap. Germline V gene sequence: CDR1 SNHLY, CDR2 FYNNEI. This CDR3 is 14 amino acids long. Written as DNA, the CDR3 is TGTGCCAGCAGTACTTGGACCTCCCGGGGCGAGCAGTACTTC. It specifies CASSTWTSRGEQYF.

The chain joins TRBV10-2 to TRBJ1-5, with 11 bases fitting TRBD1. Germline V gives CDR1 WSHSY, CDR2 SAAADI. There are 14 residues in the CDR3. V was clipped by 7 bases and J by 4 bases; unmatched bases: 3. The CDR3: CASNRDRGNQPQHF. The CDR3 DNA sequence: TGCGCCAGCAACCGGGACAGGGGGAATCAGCCCCAGCATTTT.

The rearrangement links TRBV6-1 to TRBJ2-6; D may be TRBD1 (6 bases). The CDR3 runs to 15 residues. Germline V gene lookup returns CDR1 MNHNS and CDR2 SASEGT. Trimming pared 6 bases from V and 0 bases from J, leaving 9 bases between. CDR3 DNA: TGTGCCAGCAGATCCAGGGGCTCTGGGGCCAACGTCCTGACTTTC. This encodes CASRSRGSGANVLTF.

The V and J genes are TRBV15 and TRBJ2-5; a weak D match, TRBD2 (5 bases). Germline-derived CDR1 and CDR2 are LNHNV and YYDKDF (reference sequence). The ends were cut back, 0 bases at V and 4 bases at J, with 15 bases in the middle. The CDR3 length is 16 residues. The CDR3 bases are TGTGCCACCAGCAGAGATTACACGGGAACCAGAGAGACCCAGTACTTC. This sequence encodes CATSRDYTGTRETQYF.

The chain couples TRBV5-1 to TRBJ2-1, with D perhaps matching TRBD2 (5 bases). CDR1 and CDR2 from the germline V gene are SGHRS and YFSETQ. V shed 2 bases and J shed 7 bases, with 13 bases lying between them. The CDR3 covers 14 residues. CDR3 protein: CASSFEGLENEQFF. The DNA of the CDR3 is TGCGCCAGCAGCTTTGAGGGCCTTGAGAATGAGCAGTTCTTC.

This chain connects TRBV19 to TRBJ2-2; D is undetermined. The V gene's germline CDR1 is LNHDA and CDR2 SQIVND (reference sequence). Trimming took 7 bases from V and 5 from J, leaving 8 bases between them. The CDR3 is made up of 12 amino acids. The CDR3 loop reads CASTSRTGELFF. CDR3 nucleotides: TGTGCCAGTACGAGCAGGACCGGGGAGCTGTTTTTT. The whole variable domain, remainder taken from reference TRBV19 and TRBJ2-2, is DGGITQSPKYLFRKEGQNVTLSCEQNLNHDAMYWYRQDPGQGLRLIYYSQIVNDFQKGDIAEGYSVSREKKESFPLTVTSAQKNPTAFYLCASTSRTGELFFGEGSRLTVL.